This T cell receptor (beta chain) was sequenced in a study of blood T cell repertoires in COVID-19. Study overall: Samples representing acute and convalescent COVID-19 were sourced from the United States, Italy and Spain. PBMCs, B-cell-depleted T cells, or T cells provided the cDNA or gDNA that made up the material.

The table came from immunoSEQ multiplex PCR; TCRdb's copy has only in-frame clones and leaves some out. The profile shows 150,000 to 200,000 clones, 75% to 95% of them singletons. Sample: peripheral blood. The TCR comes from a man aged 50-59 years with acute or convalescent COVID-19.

CDR3 residues: CASRTAGGPLNEQFF. The DNA of the CDR3 is TGTGCCAGCAGAACCGCGGGGGGGCCGCTCAATGAGCAGTTCTTC. The gene calls are TRBV28 and TRBJ2-1, with 9 positions matching TRBD2. Losses at the gene ends were 6 bases for V and 6 bases for J; bases not matched to a gene: 9. The CDR3 runs to 15 residues. The germline CDR1 and CDR2 sequences are MDHEN and SYDVKM.